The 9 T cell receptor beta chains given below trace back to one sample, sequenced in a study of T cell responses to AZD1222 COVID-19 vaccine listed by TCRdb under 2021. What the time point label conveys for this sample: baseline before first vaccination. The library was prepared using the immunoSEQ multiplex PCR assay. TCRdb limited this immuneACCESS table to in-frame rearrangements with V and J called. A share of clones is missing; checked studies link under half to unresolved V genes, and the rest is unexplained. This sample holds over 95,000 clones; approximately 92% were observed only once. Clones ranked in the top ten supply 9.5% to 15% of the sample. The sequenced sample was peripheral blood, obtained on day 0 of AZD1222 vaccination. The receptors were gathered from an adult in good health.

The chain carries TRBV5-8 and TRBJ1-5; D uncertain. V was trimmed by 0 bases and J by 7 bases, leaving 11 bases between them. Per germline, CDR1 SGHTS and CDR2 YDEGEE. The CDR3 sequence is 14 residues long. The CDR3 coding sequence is TGTGCCAGCAGCTTGGGTCAGGTTAACCAGCCCCAGCATTTT. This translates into CASSLGQVNQPQHF.

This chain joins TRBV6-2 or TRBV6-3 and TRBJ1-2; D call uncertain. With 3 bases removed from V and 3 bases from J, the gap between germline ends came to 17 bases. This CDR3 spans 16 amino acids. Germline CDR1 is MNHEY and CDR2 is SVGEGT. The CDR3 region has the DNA TGTGCCAGCAGTTATAAGAGAGGACCCGTTCACTATGGCTACACCTTC. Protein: CASSYKRGPVHYGYTF.

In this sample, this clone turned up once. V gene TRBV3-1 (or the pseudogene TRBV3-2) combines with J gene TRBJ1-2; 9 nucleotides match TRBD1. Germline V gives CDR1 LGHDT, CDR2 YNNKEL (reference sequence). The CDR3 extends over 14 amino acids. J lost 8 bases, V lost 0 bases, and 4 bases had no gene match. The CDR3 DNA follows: TGTGCCAGCAGCCAAGAGGACAGGGGAGCGGGCTACACCTTC. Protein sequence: CASSQEDRGAGYTF.

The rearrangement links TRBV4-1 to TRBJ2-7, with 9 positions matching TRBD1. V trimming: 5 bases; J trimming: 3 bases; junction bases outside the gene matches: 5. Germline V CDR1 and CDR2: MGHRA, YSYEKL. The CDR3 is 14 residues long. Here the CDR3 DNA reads TGCGCCAGCAGCTCGTGGACAGGGGACTACGAGCAGTACTTC. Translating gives CASSSWTGDYEQYF.

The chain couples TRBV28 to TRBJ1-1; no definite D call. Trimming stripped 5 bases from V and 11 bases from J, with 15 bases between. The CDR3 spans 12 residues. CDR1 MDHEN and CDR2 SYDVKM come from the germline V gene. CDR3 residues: CASSPSTWVAFF. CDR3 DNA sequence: TGTGCCAGCAGTCCCTCGACATGGGTCGCTTTCTTT.

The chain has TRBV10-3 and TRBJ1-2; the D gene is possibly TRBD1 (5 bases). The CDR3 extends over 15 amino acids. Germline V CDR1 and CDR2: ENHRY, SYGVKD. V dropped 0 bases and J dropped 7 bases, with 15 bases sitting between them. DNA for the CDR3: TGTGCCATCAGTGAGTCGACACCGATTCAGGGTGGCTACACCTTC. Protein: CAISESTPIQGGYTF.

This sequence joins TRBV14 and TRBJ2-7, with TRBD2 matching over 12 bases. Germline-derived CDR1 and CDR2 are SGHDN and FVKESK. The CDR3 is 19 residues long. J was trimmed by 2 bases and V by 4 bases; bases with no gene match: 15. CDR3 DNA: TGTGCCAGCAGCCCCCTCTTACTAGCGGGGGGCCACTTCACCTACGAGCAGTACTTC. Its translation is CASSPLLLAGGHFTYEQYF. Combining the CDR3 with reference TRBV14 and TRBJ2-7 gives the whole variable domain EAGVTQFPSHSVIEKGQTVTLRCDPISGHDNLYWYRRVMGKEIKFLLHFVKESKQDESGMPNNRFLAERTGGTYSTLKVQPAELEDSGVYFCASSPLLLAGGHFTYEQYFGPGTRLTVT.

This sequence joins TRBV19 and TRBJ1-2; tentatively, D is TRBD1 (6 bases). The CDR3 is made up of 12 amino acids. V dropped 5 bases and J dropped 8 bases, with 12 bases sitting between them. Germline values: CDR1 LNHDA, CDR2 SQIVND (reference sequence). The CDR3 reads CASSGQGSGYTF. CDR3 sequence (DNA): TGTGCCAGTAGTGGCCAGGGGTCCGGCTACACCTTC.

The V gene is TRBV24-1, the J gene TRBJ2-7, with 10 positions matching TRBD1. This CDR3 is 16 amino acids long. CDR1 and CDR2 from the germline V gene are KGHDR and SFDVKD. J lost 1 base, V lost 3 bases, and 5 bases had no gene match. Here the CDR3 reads CATSDPRDRGSYEQYF. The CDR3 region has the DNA TGTGCCACCAGTGATCCCCGGGACAGGGGATCCTACGAGCAGTACTTC.